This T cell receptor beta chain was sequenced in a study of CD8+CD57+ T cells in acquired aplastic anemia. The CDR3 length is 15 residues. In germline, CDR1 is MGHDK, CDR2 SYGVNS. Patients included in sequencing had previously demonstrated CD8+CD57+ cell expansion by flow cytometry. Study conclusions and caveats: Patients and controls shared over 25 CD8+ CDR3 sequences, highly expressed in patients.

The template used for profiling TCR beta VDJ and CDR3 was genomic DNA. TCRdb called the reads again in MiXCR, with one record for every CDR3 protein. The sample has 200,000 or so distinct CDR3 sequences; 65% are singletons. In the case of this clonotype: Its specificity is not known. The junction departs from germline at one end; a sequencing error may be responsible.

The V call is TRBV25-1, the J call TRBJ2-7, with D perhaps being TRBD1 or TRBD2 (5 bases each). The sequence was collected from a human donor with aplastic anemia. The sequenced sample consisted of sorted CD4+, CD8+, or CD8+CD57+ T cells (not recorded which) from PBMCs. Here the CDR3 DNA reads TGCGCCAGCAGCCAAGAGGGGCGTGGCTCCTACGAGCAGTACTTC. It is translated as CASSQEGRGSYEQYF.